A single sample is the source of the 24 T cell receptor beta chains below, sequenced in a study of cytomegalovirus exposure and HLA in healthy donors. The PCR was carried out with 60 Vbeta primers and 13 Jbeta primers. TCRdb keeps only in-frame clones here, not all; method: immunoSEQ multiplex PCR. The sample lists 120,000 to 150,000 clones; almost 80% were seen once. Specimen: PBMCs. The receptors were gathered from a male donor in good health and CMV-seronegative.

The rearrangement links TRBV4-3 to TRBJ1-2; no firm D call. The CDR3 has 15 residues. Germline CDR1 and CDR2: LGHNA and YSLEER. Trimming removed 2 bases at V and 2 bases at J, with 12 bases between. The CDR3, as DNA: TGCGCCAGCAGCCAATCGCACGGGTTAAACTATGGCTACACCTTC. This gives the protein CASSQSHGLNYGYTF.

The V gene is TRBV2, the J gene TRBJ2-3; TRBD2 matches at 7 bases. Germline assignment: CDR1 SNHLY and CDR2 FYNNEI. The CDR3 spans 16 residues. The V gene end was trimmed by 8 bases and the J gene end by 0 bases; junction bases not matched to a gene: 11. Here the CDR3 reads CASPRPSGDSTDTQYF. As DNA, the CDR3 is TGTGCCAGCCCCCGCCCCAGCGGGGACAGCACAGATACGCAGTATTTT.

This clone was seen only once. V usage is TRBV11-2 and J usage is TRBJ1-3; 7 bases fit TRBD1. The CDR3 runs 16 residues. Germline CDR1 reads SGHAT; CDR2 reads FQNNGV. V shed 4 bases and J 2 bases; nucleotides not matched to a gene: 8. In DNA, the CDR3 is TGTGCCAGCAGCTCAGGGGGACAGATCCCTGGAAACACCATATATTTT. Encoded protein: CASSSGGQIPGNTIYF.

This chain uses TRBV18 with TRBJ1-4; tentatively, D is TRBD1 (5 bases). V lost 8 bases, J lost 0 bases, and 13 bases lay in between. Germline loops: CDR1 KGHSH, CDR2 LQKENI. CDR3 length equals 15 residues. CDR3 sequence: CASRGGTATNEKLFF. DNA for the CDR3: TGTGCCAGCCGGGGAGGGACGGCAACTAATGAAAAACTGTTTTTT.

J is TRBJ1-3 and V is TRBV18, with D possibly matching TRBD1 (6 bases). Trimming left V 2 bases short and J 1 base short, with 12 bases between. Germline V lookup: CDR1 KGHSH, CDR2 LQKENI. This CDR3 is 16 amino acids long. The CDR3 DNA is TGTGCCAGCTCACCAGGGGGCGCGATTTCTGGAAACACCATATATTTT. Its translation is CASSPGGAISGNTIYF. The complete variable domain, with remaining parts taken from reference TRBV18 and TRBJ1-3, reads NAGVMQNPRHLVRRRGQEARLRCSPMKGHSHVYWYRQLPEEGLKFMVYLQKENIIDESGMPKERFSAEFPKEGPSILRIQQVVRGDSAAYFCASSPGGAISGNTIYFGEGSWLTVV.

This clone was seen a few times. Other nucleotide sequences in the sample specify the same CDR3. The chain has TRBV4-1 and TRBJ2-7, with no clear D. Trimming shortened V by 1 base and J by 3 bases, and 7 bases separated the two germline ends. CDR1 MGHRA and CDR2 YSYEKL come from the germline V gene. The CDR3 covers 13 residues. DNA for the CDR3: TGCGCCAGCAGCCAAGGGGCAGGCTACGAGCAGTACTTC. This translates into CASSQGAGYEQYF.

The chain employs TRBV7-9 and TRBJ2-1, with a possible D match to TRBD2 (5 bases). The CDR3 has 15 amino acids. CDR1 is SEHNR and CDR2 is FQNEAQ in the germline V gene (reference sequence). V lost 4 bases and J 1 base, leaving 11 bases between the germline ends. The CDR3 DNA follows: TGTGCCAGCAGCTCGGACCAGCGGTCCTACAATGAGCAGTTCTTC. Amino acids: CASSSDQRSYNEQFF.

This clone has just a few counts. The chain has TRBV18 and TRBJ1-3; unclear D gene. Germline CDR1 KGHSH, CDR2 LQKENI. The length of the CDR3 is 17 residues. Deletions cut 2 bases from V and 0 bases from J, with 14 bases between. CDR3 in amino acids: CASSPNGLASSGNTIYF. In DNA form, the CDR3 reads TGTGCCAGCTCACCAAATGGCCTGGCCAGCTCTGGAAACACCATATATTTT.

The chain employs TRBV7-2 and TRBJ1-2; tentative D call: TRBD1 (6 bases). The CDR3 covers 15 residues. The V and J ends lost 2 bases and 4 bases respectively, with 14 bases between them. Germline loops: CDR1 SGHTA, CDR2 FQGNSA. In DNA form, the CDR3 reads TGTGCCAGCAGCTTATCCAAGGGGGGGGGCTATGGCTACACCTTC. This encodes CASSLSKGGGYGYTF.

This clone was recorded once. The rearrangement joins TRBV13 to TRBJ2-3, with D tentatively TRBD2 (5 bases). The ends were cut back, 5 bases at V and 3 bases at J, with 15 bases in the middle. Looked up from germline, CDR1 is PRHDT and CDR2 is FYEKMQ (reference sequence). The length of the CDR3 is 15 residues. CDR3 sequence: CASSGGLEETDTQYF. CDR3 bases: TGTGCCAGCAGCGGAGGACTTGAAGAAACAGATACGCAGTATTTT.

This chain's CDR3 is CASSQLPGHQNTEAFF. The CDR3 DNA sequence: TGCGCCAGCAGCCAGTTACCGGGACATCAGAACACTGAAGCTTTCTTT. The chain uses TRBV4-1 and TRBJ1-1; D possibly corresponds to TRBD1 (6 bases). V lost 3 bases to trimming and J lost 1 base, with 15 bases between them. Germline assignment: CDR1 MGHRA and CDR2 YSYEKL. This CDR3 comprises 16 residues.

This clone has only a few counts. This chain connects TRBV5-6 to TRBJ2-1, with TRBD2 matching over 15 bases. Germline-derived CDR1 and CDR2 are SGHDT and YYEEEE. V lost 2 bases, J lost 6 bases, and 3 bases stayed unmatched. There are 16 residues in the CDR3. CDR3 in DNA: TGTGCCAGCAGCTTAAGGGGACTAGCGGGAGGCAATGAGCAGTTCTTC. This encodes CASSLRGLAGGNEQFF.

This clone was observed a handful of times. This rearrangement joins TRBV6-1 to TRBJ1-5, with 8 positions matching TRBD1. V was clipped by 3 bases and J by 2 bases; unmatched bases: 6. Germline CDR1 MNHNS, CDR2 SASEGT. The CDR3 is 16 residues long. The CDR3, as DNA: TGTGCCAGCAGTGACAGGGGGCTAGGGGGCAATCAGCCCCAGCATTTT. This sequence encodes CASSDRGLGGNQPQHF.

The chain has TRBV2 and TRBJ2-7, with TRBD2 matching 16 bases. CDR3 length equals 16 residues. J was trimmed by 1 base and V by 10 bases; bases with no gene match: 7. The V gene's germline CDR1 is SNHLY and CDR2 FYNNEI. The CDR3 sequence is CATLGLAGGLSYEQYF. In DNA form, the CDR3 reads TGTGCCACCTTGGGACTAGCGGGAGGGCTTTCCTACGAGCAGTACTTC.

This chain connects TRBV20-1 to TRBJ1-2; D remains ambiguous. Germline-derived CDR1 and CDR2 are DFQATT and SNEGSKA (reference sequence). Trimming stripped 6 bases from V and 5 bases from J, with 7 bases between. CDR3 size: 10 residues. The CDR3 DNA sequence: TGCAGTGCCCTAAAGTATGGCTACACCTTC. Residues: CSALKYGYTF.

The genes are TRBV5-5 and TRBJ2-5; 15 nucleotides agree with TRBD2. The CDR3 totals 16 residues. Trimming at V came to 4 bases and at J to 5 bases, leaving 6 bases not matched to a gene. Per the germline V gene, CDR1 is SGHKS and CDR2 is YYEKEE (reference sequence). The CDR3 DNA follows: TGTGCCAGCAGCGCGGGACTAGCGGGGGGCTCGGAGACCCAGTACTTC. Its protein product is CASSAGLAGGSETQYF.

Concerning this clone itself: A read error may account for a junction end that differs from germline. The V and J genes are TRBV27 and TRBJ2-7; 7 bases fit TRBD1. Germline CDR1 reads MNHEY; CDR2 reads SMNVEV (reference sequence). CDR3 length: 14 residues. CDR3 sequence reads: CASSFRDSPLEQYF. CDR3 in DNA: TGTGCCAGCAGTTTCCGGGACAGCCCCCTGGAGCAGTACTTT.

The chain couples TRBV7-9 to TRBJ1-2; no clear D gene. CDR1 and CDR2 (germline): SEHNR, FQNEAQ (reference sequence). This CDR3 spans 15 amino acids. V was cut by 4 bases and J by 4 bases, with 16 bases left in between. The CDR3, as DNA: TGTGCCAGCAGCTCGGATACCTCCCCGGGCTATGGCTACACCTTC. This encodes CASSSDTSPGYGYTF.

The chain employs TRBV25-1 and TRBJ2-5; maybe TRBD1 (5 bases). Between the trimmed V and J ends, which lost 1 base and 3 bases, there was a span of 6 bases. CDR3 length: 13 amino acids. CDR1 and CDR2 from the germline V gene are MGHDK and SYGVNS. Written as DNA, the CDR3 is TGTGCCAGCAGTGAATGGGGCAAAGAGACCCAGTACTTC. It specifies CASSEWGKETQYF.

In the case of this clone: Other nucleotide sequences in the sample specify the same CDR3. The genes are TRBV11-2 and TRBJ2-4, with 8 bases lining up with TRBD2. CDR1 is SGHAT, CDR2 FQNNGV, per germline. The V segment lost 3 bases and the J segment 1 base; nucleotides outside the gene matches: 2. The CDR3 runs to 15 residues. This CDR3 is CASSFSGVAKNIQYF. CDR3 coding DNA: TGTGCCAGCAGCTTTAGCGGGGTCGCCAAAAACATTCAGTACTTC.

This rearrangement joins TRBV5-1 to TRBJ1-2; 7 bases fit TRBD1. There are 13 residues in the CDR3. After removal of 6 bases from V and 5 bases from J, the junction contained 7 bases not matched to a gene. Looked up from germline, CDR1 is SGHRS and CDR2 is YFSETQ. In DNA, the CDR3 is TGCGCCAGCACCAGGACAGGCGAATATGGCTACACCTTC. Translation gives CASTRTGEYGYTF.

In its sample, this clone was seen a few times. This rearrangement joins TRBV5-4 to TRBJ1-5; 10 bases are a match to TRBD1. The CDR3 spans 17 residues. Per germline, CDR1 SGHNT and CDR2 YYREEE (reference sequence). After removal of 0 bases from V and 4 bases from J, the junction contained 7 bases not matched to a gene. CDR3 region: CASSLGGGQGINQPQHF. CDR3 bases: TGTGCCAGCAGCTTGGGCGGGGGACAGGGGATTAATCAGCCCCAGCATTTT.

This clone was seen a handful of times. The chain has TRBV6-1 and TRBJ1-5, with D possibly TRBD1 on 6 matching bases. This CDR3 has 15 residues. Germline V gene data show CDR1 as MNHNS and CDR2 as SASEGT. The germline V and J ends were trimmed by 1 base and 3 bases, with 10 bases remaining between them. In DNA form, the CDR3 reads TGTGCCAGCAGTGAAGTAACAGGGTCCAATCAGCCCCAGCATTTT. The encoded protein is CASSEVTGSNQPQHF.

J is TRBJ1-1 and V is TRBV30; D might be TRBD1 (5 bases). The CDR3 contains 12 residues. Trimming stripped 4 bases from V and 4 bases from J, with 10 bases between. CDR1 is GTSNPN, CDR2 SVGIG, per germline (reference sequence). DNA of the CDR3: TGTGCCTGGACAGCAAGGGGCACTGAAGCTTTCTTT. Encoded protein: CAWTARGTEAFF.